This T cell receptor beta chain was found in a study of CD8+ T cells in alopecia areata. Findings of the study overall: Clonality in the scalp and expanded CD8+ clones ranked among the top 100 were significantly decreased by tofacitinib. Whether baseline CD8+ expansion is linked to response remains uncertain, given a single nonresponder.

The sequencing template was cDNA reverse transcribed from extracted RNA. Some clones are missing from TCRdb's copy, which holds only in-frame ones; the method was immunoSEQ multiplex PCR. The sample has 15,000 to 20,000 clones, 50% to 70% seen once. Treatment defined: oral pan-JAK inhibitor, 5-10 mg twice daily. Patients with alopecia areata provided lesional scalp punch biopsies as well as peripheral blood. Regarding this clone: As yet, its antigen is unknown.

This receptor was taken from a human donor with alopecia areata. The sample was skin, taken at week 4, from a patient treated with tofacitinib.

CDR3 region: CASSLRLFRSRNQPQHF. The CDR3 nucleotides read TGCGCCAGCAGCCTCCGATTATTCCGCTCGAGAAATCAGCCCCAGCATTTT. This chain connects TRBV4-1 to TRBJ1-5, with D unclear. Germline loops: CDR1 MGHRA, CDR2 YSYEKL. Trimming shortened V by 4 bases and J by 4 bases, and 20 bases separated the two germline ends. This CDR3 has 17 amino acids.